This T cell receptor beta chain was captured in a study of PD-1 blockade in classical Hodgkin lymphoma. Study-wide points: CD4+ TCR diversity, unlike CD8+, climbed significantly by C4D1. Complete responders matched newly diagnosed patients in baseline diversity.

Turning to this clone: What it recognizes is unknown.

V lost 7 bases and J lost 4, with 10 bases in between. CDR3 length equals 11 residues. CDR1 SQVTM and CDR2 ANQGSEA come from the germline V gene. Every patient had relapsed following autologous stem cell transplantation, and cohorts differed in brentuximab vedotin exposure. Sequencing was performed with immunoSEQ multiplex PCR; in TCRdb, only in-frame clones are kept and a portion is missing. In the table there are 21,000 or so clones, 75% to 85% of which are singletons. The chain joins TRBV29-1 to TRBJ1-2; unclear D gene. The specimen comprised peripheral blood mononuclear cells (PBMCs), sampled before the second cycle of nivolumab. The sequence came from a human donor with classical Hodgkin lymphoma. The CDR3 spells CSARKGYGYTF. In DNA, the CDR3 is TGCAGCGCCAGAAAGGGCTATGGCTACACCTTC. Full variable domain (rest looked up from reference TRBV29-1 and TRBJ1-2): SAVISQKPSRDICQRGTSLTIQCQVDSQVTMMFWYRQQPGQSLTLIATANQGSEATYESGFVIDKFPISRPNLTFSTLTVSNMSPEDSSIYLCSARKGYGYTFGSGTRLTVV.